This TCR beta chain was observed in a study of PD-1 blockade in classical Hodgkin lymphoma. Time point defined: cycle 4 day 1 (C4D1), after about 6 weeks of nivolumab. All patients relapsed after autologous stem cell transplantation, and brentuximab vedotin exposure varied. Clones were sequenced by immunoSEQ multiplex PCR, and TCRdb holds only the in-frame ones, with some missing. The sample yields about 24,000 clones, about 88% seen once. The receptor was isolated from a human donor with classical Hodgkin lymphoma. Sample: peripheral blood mononuclear cells (PBMCs), taken before the fourth cycle of nivolumab.

CDR3 loop: CASSYSGSGSYEQYF. The CDR3 DNA reads as TGTGCCAGCAGTTACTCTGGTAGCGGGTCCTACGAGCAGTACTTC. V and J are TRBV6-9 and TRBJ2-7; 7 bases align to TRBD2. This CDR3 has 15 residues. V trimming: 3 bases; J trimming: 1 base; junction bases outside the gene matches: 6. CDR1 is MNHGY and CDR2 is SVAAGI in the germline V gene.